Following are 30 T cell receptor beta chains from one sample sequenced in a study of T cells in women clearing cervical HPV infection. TCRdb's copy holds only in-frame clones and misses some; the assay was immunoSEQ multiplex PCR. Its listing shows 20,000 to 30,000 clones. Source material: blood buffy coat. These receptors were obtained from a woman aged 18 to 69 with a cervical HPV16 infection that either progressed to CIN3+ or cleared (not recorded which).

Regarding this clone: With the read ending 3 residues before the CDR3 end, the germline J gene is used to fill in that end. The chain carries TRBV18 and TRBJ1-2; D may be TRBD1 (5 bases). This CDR3 contains 14 residues. The germline CDR1 and CDR2 sequences are KGHSH and LQKENI. The CDR3 sequence is CASSPSGVPYDYTF. The sequenced part of the CDR3 DNA is TGTGCCAGCTCACCATCGGGGGTCCCCTACGAC.

With regard to this clone: The sequenced fragment ends 3 residues before the CDR3 boundary, so the rest is inferred from the germline J gene. This chain connects TRBV7-3 to TRBJ2-7, with TRBD1 identical over 9 bases. This CDR3 has 17 amino acids. Germline V gives CDR1 SGHTA, CDR2 FQGTGA. The trim removed 1 base at V and 6 bases at J, leaving 13 bases unmatched. CDR3 DNA (partial): TGTGCCAGCAGCTTAATGGCCCCCGGGACAGGGACCTCCGAG. It translates to CASSLMAPGTGTSE. The whole CDR3 reads CASSLMAPGTGTSEQYF.

As to this clone: The sequence runs out 3 residues before the end of the CDR3; the remainder is reconstructed from the germline J gene. This chain connects TRBV5-6 to TRBJ1-2; the match to TRBD1 covers 8 bases. Germline CDR1 SGHDT, CDR2 YYEEEE. This CDR3 comprises 15 residues. Trimming at V came to 3 bases and at J to 3 bases, leaving 7 bases not matched to a gene. The part of the CDR3 DNA that was read is TGTGCCAGCAGCTCGGACAGGGTCGGGTACTATGGC. Protein: CASSSDRVGYYG. From start to end, the CDR3 is CASSSDRVGYYGYTF.

About this clone: From the germline J gene comes the end of the CDR3, since the read stops 3 residues before it. The chain uses TRBV10-3 and TRBJ1-2; D possibly corresponds to TRBD1 (6 bases). Germline V gene data show CDR1 as ENHRY and CDR2 as SYGVKD. This CDR3 has 13 amino acids. CDR3 region: CAITDGGGWGYTF. Partial CDR3 DNA: TGTGCCATCACCGACGGAGGGGGTTGGGGC.

Details on this clone: Read coverage stops 3 residues before the CDR3 terminus; the germline J gene supplies the remainder. The J gene is TRBJ2-1, the V gene TRBV11-3, with unresolved D. Trimming took off 1 base at V and 8 bases at J, with 6 bases between the two ends. CDR3 size: 12 residues. CDR1 and CDR2 from the germline V gene are SGHNT and YENEEA. Here the CDR3 reads CASSLVADEQFF. CDR3 DNA, as far as it was read: TGTGCCAGCAGCTTAGTGGCCGATGAG.

Note on this clone: The read is 3 residues too short to cover the CDR3 end, so that end is filled in from the germline J gene. The chain couples TRBV7-6 to TRBJ2-4; perhaps TRBD1 as D (5 bases). Germline CDR1 is SGHVS and CDR2 is FNYEAQ. The CDR3 is 18 amino acids. The chain's CDR3 is CASSLNVGRVASNYGQYF. Incomplete CDR3 DNA: TGTGCCAGCAGCTTAAATGTGGGCAGGGTGGCGTCTAACTATGGT.

As to this clone: The DNA ends 3 residues before the CDR3 does, and the rest of the CDR3 is filled in from the germline J gene. The chain joins TRBV7-9 to TRBJ1-2; TRBD1 is a possible D gene (5 bases). There are 15 residues in the CDR3. CDR1 and CDR2 from the germline V gene are SEHNR and FQNEAQ (reference sequence). The CDR3 DNA, read in part, is TGTGCCAGCAGCTTAGCGGGGGGATACTACAATGAC. Residues: CASSLAGGYYND. The CDR3 in full is CASSLAGGYYNDYTF. The whole variable domain, filled in from reference TRBV7-9 and TRBJ1-2, reads DTGVSQNPRHKITKRGQNVTFRCDPISEHNRLYWYRQTLGQGPEFLTYFQNEAQLEKSRLLSDRFSAERPKGSFSTLEIQRTEQGDSAMYLCASSLAGGYYNDYTFGSGTRLTVV.

On this clone itself: The read ends 3 residues early relative to the CDR3; the germline J gene fills the gap. The genes are TRBV6-1 and TRBJ1-1; a possible D gene is TRBD1 (5 bases). Germline CDR1 reads MNHNS; CDR2 reads SASEGT. The V end was cut by 2 bases, the J end by 4 bases, with 11 bases between. CDR3 length: 14 amino acids. The CDR3 sequence is CASSEFSTGTEAFF. Incomplete CDR3 DNA: TGTGCCAGCAGTGAATTTAGTACAGGCACTGAA.

In the case of this clone: The read gets to within 3 residues of the CDR3 end, and the germline J gene fills in the rest. This sequence joins TRBV5-5 and TRBJ1-4; 8 bases are shared with TRBD1. Germline CDR1 is SGHKS and CDR2 is YYEKEE (reference sequence). V was pared by 4 bases and J by 7 bases, with 9 bases of the junction left unmatched. The CDR3 loop spans 15 amino acids. CDR3 DNA, as far as it was read: TGTGCCAGCAGCACCGGGACAGGCGACACTGAAAAA. It encodes CASSTGTGDTEK. The CDR3, in full, reads CASSTGTGDTEKLFF.

About this clone: The sequenced fragment ends 3 residues before the CDR3 boundary, so the rest is inferred from the germline J gene. This sequence joins TRBV19 and TRBJ1-2; 8 positions match TRBD1. Trimming at V came to 3 bases and at J to 3 bases, leaving 9 bases not matched to a gene. The germline V gene has CDR1 LNHDA and CDR2 SQIVND (reference sequence). This CDR3 has 16 amino acids. The sequenced CDR3 bases are TGTGCCAGTAGTATTAACACCCAACAGGGGGACTATGGC. Protein: CASSINTQQGDYG. The CDR3 in its entirety is CASSINTQQGDYGYTF.

About this clone: The read ends 3 residues early relative to the CDR3; the germline J gene fills the gap. The rearrangement joins TRBV5-8 to TRBJ1-5, with no clear D. The ends were cut back, 1 base at V and 7 bases at J, with 12 bases in the middle. Germline V gives CDR1 SGHTS, CDR2 YDEGEE. The CDR3 is 14 residues long. The sequenced part of the CDR3 DNA is TGTGCCAGCAGCTTGAGCGGTGCGGGACAGCCC. Its protein is CASSLSGAGQP. The entire CDR3 protein is CASSLSGAGQPQHF.

In the case of this clone: With the read ending 3 residues before the CDR3 end, the germline J gene is used to fill in that end. The chain combines TRBV19 with TRBJ1-1, with a weak D call TRBD1 (5 bases). The V gene's germline CDR1 is LNHDA and CDR2 SQIVND (reference sequence). The CDR3 extends over 15 amino acids. V was cut by 4 bases and J by 1 base, with 13 bases left in between. The CDR3 reads CASSKNRGRNTEAFF. The part of the CDR3 DNA that was read is TGTGCCAGTAGTAAGAATCGGGGGAGGAACACTGAA.

Details on this clone: The read is 3 residues too short to cover the CDR3 end, so that end is filled in from the germline J gene. The rearrangement uses TRBV19 and TRBJ2-3; D perhaps matches TRBD1 (6 bases). Germline V gene data show CDR1 as LNHDA and CDR2 as SQIVND (reference sequence). V shed 3 bases and J shed 2 bases, with 15 bases lying between them. This CDR3 comprises 16 residues. CDR3 protein: CASSILGAGDTDTQYF. The sequenced part of the CDR3 DNA is TGTGCCAGTAGTATTCTGGGGGCCGGAGACACAGATACG.

In regard to this clone: The sequence runs out 3 residues before the end of the CDR3; the remainder is reconstructed from the germline J gene. The chain is built from TRBV5-1 and TRBJ2-1; D is possibly TRBD2 (6 bases). The ends were cut back, 4 bases at V and 3 bases at J, with 11 bases in the middle. Germline assignment: CDR1 SGHRS and CDR2 YFSETQ. The CDR3 loop spans 14 amino acids. CDR3: CASSRSGYYNEQFF. The CDR3 bases that were read are TGCGCCAGCAGCCGGAGCGGGTACTACAATGAG.

About this clone itself: From the germline J gene comes the end of the CDR3, since the read stops 3 residues before it. The chain recombines TRBV30 with TRBJ1-5, with 7 bases identical to TRBD1. The germline V gene encodes CDR1 GTSNPN and CDR2 SVGIG (reference sequence). The V and J ends lost 4 bases and 9 bases, in that order; junction bases with no gene match: 9. The CDR3 runs 13 residues. Partial CDR3 DNA: TGTGCCTGGACCATCAGGGGGGACGGGCCC. The encoded protein is CAWTIRGDGP. The full-length CDR3 reads as CAWTIRGDGPQHF.

The CDR3: CSARYPGAPVNEQYF. Partial CDR3 DNA: TGCAGTGCTAGATATCCAGGGGCCCCAGTGAACGAG. The chain uses TRBV20-1 and TRBJ2-7, with D possibly being TRBD1 (6 bases). Sequencing ends 3 residues short of the CDR3 end; the germline J gene provides the rest. The CDR3 contains 15 residues. V was cut by 2 bases and J by 5 bases, with 19 bases left in between. Germline lookup yields CDR1 DFQATT and CDR2 SNEGSKA (reference sequence).

Points on this clone: From the germline J gene comes the end of the CDR3, since the read stops 3 residues before it. The chain uses TRBV6-4 and TRBJ2-2; TRBD1 might be the D (6 bases). The CDR3 has 15 residues. Trimming cost V 4 bases and J 4 bases, with 13 bases left between them. Germline CDR1 and CDR2: MRHNA and SNTAGT. CDR3 DNA (partial): TGTGCCAGCAGTGTCAGGGGCTCGGCCACCGGGGAG. This sequence encodes CASSVRGSATGE. The complete CDR3 reads CASSVRGSATGELFF.

Comments on this clone: The read halts 3 residues ahead of the CDR3 end, with the missing end drawn from the germline J gene. The chain employs TRBV29-1 and TRBJ2-2; weak D call: TRBD1 (5 bases). CDR3 size: 14 residues. Trimming removed 4 bases at V and 4 bases at J, with 13 bases between. The germline CDR1 and CDR2 sequences are SQVTM and ANQGSEA. CDR3 amino acids: CSVGRQRGTGELFF. Incomplete CDR3 DNA: TGCAGCGTTGGCCGACAGAGAGGCACCGGGGAG.

As concerns this clone: The read stops 3 residues short of the end of the CDR3; the missing end is completed from the germline J gene. V and J are TRBV5-1 and TRBJ2-1, with 10 bases lining up with TRBD1. This CDR3 region has 15 residues. Germline CDR1 reads SGHRS; CDR2 reads YFSETQ. The V and J ends lost 4 bases and 7 bases, in that order; junction bases with no gene match: 8. CDR3 protein: CASSTGQGVGNEQFF. The sequenced CDR3 bases are TGCGCCAGCAGCACCGGACAGGGGGTGGGGAATGAG.

Concerning this clone itself: The read falls 3 residues short of the CDR3 end, and the missing part is taken from the germline J gene. V usage is TRBV19 and J usage is TRBJ2-3; TRBD2 matches 13 bases. The germline V gene encodes CDR1 LNHDA and CDR2 SQIVND (reference sequence). CDR3 size: 18 residues. V trimming: 4 bases; J trimming: 0 bases; junction bases outside the gene matches: 7. The part of the CDR3 DNA that was read is TGTGCCAGTAGTAGGCGGACTAGCGGGGGTTCTAGCACAGATACG. Protein product: CASSRRTSGGSSTDT. The whole CDR3 protein reads CASSRRTSGGSSTDTQYF.

In regard to this clone: The read is 3 residues too short to cover the CDR3 end, so that end is filled in from the germline J gene. Different DNA sequences within this sample yield the same CDR3. The chain carries TRBV5-1 and TRBJ1-6; 8 bases agree with TRBD1. V lost 4 bases and J lost 6; bases outside the gene matches: 3. The CDR3 length is 14 residues. Germline V CDR1 and CDR2: SGHRS, YFSETQ. CDR3 region: CASSHGQGNSPLHF. The DNA read from the CDR3 is TGCGCCAGCAGCCACGGACAGGGTAATTCACCC.

With respect to this clone: The CDR3 goes on 3 residues after the read ends, and that part is filled in from the germline J gene. The chain carries TRBV7-9 and TRBJ2-5, with D hard to call. V lost 1 base to trimming and J lost 2 bases, with 8 bases between them. Looked up from germline, CDR1 is SEHNR and CDR2 is FQNEAQ (reference sequence). The CDR3 is 14 residues long. The CDR3 DNA, read in part, is TGTGCCAGCAGCTTAGGGGCCCTGCAAGAGACC. Its translation: CASSLGALQET. The whole CDR3 sequence reads CASSLGALQETQYF. The variable domain in full, with the rest retrieved from reference TRBV7-9 and TRBJ2-5, is DTGVSQNPRHKITKRGQNVTFRCDPISEHNRLYWYRQTLGQGPEFLTYFQNEAQLEKSRLLSDRFSAERPKGSFSTLEIQRTEQGDSAMYLCASSLGALQETQYFGPGTRLLVL.

Concerning this clone: The read falls 3 residues short of the CDR3 end, and the missing part is taken from the germline J gene. The rearrangement uses TRBV7-6 and TRBJ1-1; D is unresolved. The CDR3 runs to 14 residues. The germline V and J ends were trimmed by 4 bases and 4 bases, with 13 bases remaining between them. Per the germline V gene, CDR1 is SGHVS and CDR2 is FNYEAQ. CDR3 in amino acids: CASSSRGLGTEAFF. The sequenced part of the CDR3 DNA is TGTGCCAGCAGCTCTCGAGGGCTTGGCACTGAA.

A word on this clone: The read stops 3 residues short of the end of the CDR3; the missing end is completed from the germline J gene. The chain links TRBV7-9 to TRBJ1-1, with D unclear. V gave up 2 bases and J gave up 0 bases, with 10 bases separating them. This CDR3 has 15 amino acids. Germline V CDR1 and CDR2: SEHNR, FQNEAQ (reference sequence). The CDR3 bases that were read are TGTGCCAGCAGCTTAATGGCGGCAATGAACACTGAA. It encodes CASSLMAAMNTE. The entire CDR3 is CASSLMAAMNTEAFF. The variable domain in full, completed from reference TRBV7-9 and TRBJ1-1, reads DTGVSQNPRHKITKRGQNVTFRCDPISEHNRLYWYRQTLGQGPEFLTYFQNEAQLEKSRLLSDRFSAERPKGSFSTLEIQRTEQGDSAMYLCASSLMAAMNTEAFFGQGTRLTVV.

A remark on this clone: The CDR3 end is not reached by the read, which stops 3 residues before it; the germline J gene fills it in. This chain joins TRBV7-2 and TRBJ2-7, with TRBD1 identical over 9 bases. This CDR3 has 14 amino acids. Germline-derived CDR1 and CDR2 are SGHTA and FQGNSA. Unmatched junction bases numbered 6, after V lost 8 bases and J lost 1 base. The DNA read from the CDR3 is TGTGCCAGCCATCCGGGACAGGGATCCTACGAG. It codes for CASHPGQGSYE. The complete CDR3 protein is CASHPGQGSYEQYF.

To note about this clone: The read finishes 3 residues shy of the CDR3 end, and the germline J gene is used to complete it. The V gene is TRBV29-1, the J gene TRBJ1-3; D call uncertain. Germline lookup yields CDR1 SQVTM and CDR2 ANQGSEA. The CDR3 extends over 13 amino acids. Trimming pared 6 bases from V and 0 bases from J, leaving 9 bases between. Incomplete CDR3 DNA: TGCAGCGTCGCCGGTAGCTCTGGAAACACC. Translating gives CSVAGSSGNT. The CDR3 as a whole reads CSVAGSSGNTIYF.

On this clone: The CDR3 end lies 3 residues beyond the end of the read and is filled in from the germline J gene. The gene calls are TRBV7-8 and TRBJ2-7; TRBD1 aligns across 11 bases. V dropped 1 base and J dropped 5; count of bases not matched to a gene: 7. The CDR3 has 16 amino acids. Germline loops: CDR1 SGHVS, CDR2 FQNEAQ. CDR3 residues: CASSLGQAGQGDEQYF. The CDR3 bases that were read are TGTGCCAGCAGCTTAGGTCAAGCGGGACAGGGGGACGAG. Using reference TRBV7-8 and TRBJ2-7 for the parts outside the CDR3, the full variable domain is GAGVSQSPRYKVAKRGQDVALRCDPISGHVSLFWYQQALGQGPEFLTYFQNEAQLDKSGLPSDRFFAERPEGSVSTLKIQRTQQEDSAVYLCASSLGQAGQGDEQYFGPGTRLTVT.

About this clone itself: Coverage ceases 3 residues before the CDR3 finishes, and the germline J gene fills in the end. The chain is built from TRBV18 and TRBJ1-2; D is ambiguous. Looked up from germline, CDR1 is KGHSH and CDR2 is LQKENI. This CDR3 spans 14 amino acids. Incomplete CDR3 DNA: TGTGCCAGCTCACCAGAGGTGATGGGCTACGAC. It codes for CASSPEVMGYD. In full, the CDR3 is CASSPEVMGYDYTF.

For this clone: The read halts 3 residues ahead of the CDR3 end, with the missing end drawn from the germline J gene. The rearrangement joins TRBV10-3 to TRBJ2-1; no firm D call. Trimming removed 6 bases at V and 9 bases at J, with 12 bases between. Germline CDR1 is ENHRY and CDR2 is SYGVKD. This CDR3 comprises 12 residues. The CDR3: CAISQQSFEQFF. The sequenced CDR3 bases are TGTGCCATCAGCCAACAGAGCTTTGAG.

The CDR3: CSARDRGSSYGYTF. Partial CDR3 DNA: TGCAGTGCTAGAGATCGGGGAAGCTCCTATGGC. The chain links TRBV20-1 to TRBJ1-2; no clear D gene. The CDR3 end is not reached by the read, which stops 3 residues before it; the germline J gene fills it in. CDR1 DFQATT and CDR2 SNEGSKA come from the germline V gene (reference sequence). V gave up 0 bases and J gave up 4 bases, with 12 bases separating them. This CDR3 is built from 14 residues.